What follows is one T cell receptor beta chain and its context. The data stem from a study of prognosis after radiotherapy for stage I lung cancer. Overall study context: Among the enrolled patients, 14 to 15 had newly diagnosed primary stage I lung tumors, while about 5 had oligometastatic NSCLC following surgical resection of the primary tumor.

By two-round multiplex PCR, the TCR beta CDR3 was amplified from genomic DNA. Primers were specific to each TRBV and TRBJ gene in first-round PCR. TCRdb passed the multiplex PCR reads through MiXCR, listing each CDR3 protein once. The sample includes about 36,000 distinct CDR3 sequences, 30% to 35% of them seen just once. The V end was cut by 7 bases, the J end by 6 bases, with 13 bases between. The CDR3 runs 12 residues. Germline assignment: CDR1 MNHNS and CDR2 SASEGT. V and J are TRBV6-1 and TRBJ2-7; D is undetermined. Sequenced material: PBMCs, taken before or after stereotactic body radiation therapy (not recorded which). This TCR was sampled from a donor over 45 with non-small cell lung cancer. This chain's CDR3 is CASISGQVEQYF. The CDR3 DNA reads as TGTGCCAGCATTTCTGGGCAGGTCGAGCAGTACTTC.